These 21 T cell receptor beta chains were all obtained from the same sample, sequenced in a study of blood T cell repertoires in COVID-19. Method: immunoSEQ multiplex PCR; TCRdb's copy keeps in-frame clones and lacks some. The sample shows about 250,000 clones, 85% to 90% of them seen only once. Sequenced: peripheral blood. The receptors here all came from a man older than 75 with acute or convalescent COVID-19.

The chain recombines TRBV29-1 with TRBJ1-5; no clear D. The CDR3 is made up of 13 amino acids. Looked up from germline, CDR1 is SQVTM and CDR2 is ANQGSEA. V lost 6 bases and J 4 bases, leaving 13 bases between the germline ends. The DNA for the CDR3 is TGCAGCGTGGCCGAGGCCTGGAATCAGCCCCAGCATTTT. Translating it yields CSVAEAWNQPQHF.

The chain combines TRBV5-1 with TRBJ2-1, with 8 bases that match TRBD2. CDR1 and CDR2 from the germline V gene are SGHRS and YFSETQ. The CDR3 totals 15 residues. V lost 4 bases and J lost 2; bases outside the gene matches: 5. The CDR3 region is CASSAREGTYNEQFF. The CDR3 DNA reads as TGCGCCAGCAGCGCCCGGGAGGGTACCTACAATGAGCAGTTCTTC.

V gene TRBV6-5 combines with J gene TRBJ1-6; no clear D. The germline CDR1 and CDR2 sequences are MNHEY and SVGAGI. The V end was cut by 7 bases, the J end by 7 bases, with 5 bases between. The CDR3 extends over 11 amino acids. In DNA, the CDR3 is TGTGCCAGCACCTTGAATTCACCCCTCCACTTT. The encoded protein is CASTLNSPLHF.

This clone has only one observation. The V gene is TRBV24-1, the J gene TRBJ2-4, with D unclear. CDR3 size: 15 residues. Trimming shortened V by 4 bases and J by 7 bases, and 16 bases separated the two germline ends. Germline V gene sequence: CDR1 KGHDR, CDR2 SFDVKD. In nucleotides, the CDR3 is TGTGCCACCAGTGAAGGAGTGGGTCTCGACAACATTCAGTACTTC. It encodes CATSEGVGLDNIQYF.

The chain joins TRBV10-3 to TRBJ1-4, with D unclear. Deletions cut 5 bases from V and 3 bases from J, with 10 bases between. Germline V gene data show CDR1 as ENHRY and CDR2 as SYGVKD. This CDR3 region has 14 residues. The CDR3 DNA reads TGTGCCATCAGTCGAGGGAACTCTAATGAAAAACTGTTTTTT. Protein sequence: CAISRGNSNEKLFF.

J is TRBJ2-1 and V is TRBV18; D may be TRBD2 (6 bases). This CDR3 is 16 amino acids long. The ends were cut back, 0 bases at V and 3 bases at J, with 12 bases in the middle. Germline values: CDR1 KGHSH, CDR2 LQKENI. The CDR3 sequence: CASSPPRGIFYNEQFF. CDR3 DNA sequence: TGTGCCAGCTCACCACCGCGCGGGATTTTCTACAATGAGCAGTTCTTC.

This chain connects TRBV15 to TRBJ1-1; a possible D gene is TRBD1 (6 bases). CDR3 length: 14 residues. V was shortened by 0 bases and J by 1 base, with 6 bases between the two germline ends. CDR1 LNHNV and CDR2 YYDKDF come from the germline V gene (reference sequence). The CDR3 DNA reads TGTGCCACCAGCAGAGAAGGGGGGAACACTGAAGCTTTCTTT. This gives the protein CATSREGGNTEAFF.

This sequence joins TRBV28 and TRBJ1-6; D possibly corresponds to TRBD1 (5 bases). The CDR3 runs to 13 residues. V lost 7 bases to trimming and J lost 13 bases, with 17 bases between them. The germline CDR1 and CDR2 sequences are MDHEN and SYDVKM. Here the CDR3 DNA reads TGTGCCAGCACTACAGGACCTCTTCTTCCCCTCCACTTT. It is translated as CASTTGPLLPLHF.

This chain connects TRBV6-2 or TRBV6-3 to TRBJ1-5; 8 nucleotides line up with TRBD1. Trimming cost V 6 bases and J 7 bases; bases outside gene matches: 11. There are 15 residues in the CDR3. In germline, CDR1 is MNHEY, CDR2 SVGEGT. The CDR3 protein is CASSLDRVVGQPQHF. CDR3 DNA sequence: TGTGCCAGCAGCTTGGACAGGGTTGTGGGACAGCCCCAGCATTTT.

The chain employs TRBV3-1 (or the pseudogene TRBV3-2) and TRBJ2-1, with 10 bases fitting TRBD1. Trimming at V came to 5 bases and at J to 4 bases, leaving 8 bases not matched to a gene. CDR3 length equals 16 residues. Germline-derived CDR1 and CDR2 are LGHDT and YNNKEL (reference sequence). The CDR3, as DNA: TGTGCCAGCAGCGCCCCCGGGACAGGGGTGTACAATGAGCAGTTCTTC. Its translation: CASSAPGTGVYNEQFF.

The chain has TRBV5-1 and TRBJ2-7, with TRBD2 identical over 11 bases. This CDR3 is 15 amino acids long. Germline V lookup: CDR1 SGHRS, CDR2 YFSETQ. The ends lost 4 bases at V and 3 bases at J; junction bases unmatched: 6. CDR3 amino acids: CASSPGGTSGYEQYF. The DNA of the CDR3 is TGCGCCAGCAGCCCTGGGGGGACTAGCGGCTACGAGCAGTACTTC.

This clone was seen a single time. This sequence joins TRBV28 and TRBJ2-3; 12 nucleotides agree with TRBD2. V shed 5 bases, J shed 7 bases, and the junction held 10 bases outside the gene matches. This CDR3 has 16 residues. CDR1 and CDR2 (germline): MDHEN, SYDVKM. CDR3 region: CASSRPPGLAGYTQYF. For the CDR3, the DNA is TGTGCCAGCAGTCGCCCCCCCGGACTAGCGGGATATACGCAGTATTTT.

This chain connects TRBV11-3 to TRBJ1-6; D remains ambiguous. Germline V gives CDR1 SGHNT, CDR2 YENEEA. V was pared by 0 bases and J by 10 bases, with 7 bases between. The CDR3 is made up of 13 amino acids. CDR3 sequence: CASSLDSTSPLHF. The CDR3 nucleotides are TGTGCCAGCAGCTTAGACAGTACCTCACCCCTCCACTTT.

V is TRBV19 and J is TRBJ1-1, with 8 bases matching TRBD1. The ends lost 5 bases at V and 1 base at J; junction bases unmatched: 6. Germline V gene data show CDR1 as LNHDA and CDR2 as SQIVND (reference sequence). The CDR3 sequence is 15 residues long. The CDR3 sequence is CASSPWTGSNTEAFF. In DNA form, the CDR3 reads TGTGCCAGTAGTCCATGGACAGGGTCGAACACTGAAGCTTTCTTT.

This clone was observed a handful of times. The chain uses TRBV7-9 and TRBJ2-2, with TRBD1 matching 8 bases. This CDR3 spans 14 amino acids. J lost 6 bases, V lost 5 bases, and 5 bases had no gene match. The germline CDR1 and CDR2 sequences are SEHNR and FQNEAQ (reference sequence). The CDR3 sequence is CASSTGTGAGELFF. DNA of the CDR3: TGTGCCAGCAGCACAGGGACAGGAGCCGGGGAGCTGTTTTTT. The whole variable domain, filled in from reference TRBV7-9 and TRBJ2-2, reads DTGVSQNPRHKITKRGQNVTFRCDPISEHNRLYWYRQTLGQGPEFLTYFQNEAQLEKSRLLSDRFSAERPKGSFSTLEIQRTEQGDSAMYLCASSTGTGAGELFFGEGSRLTVL.

The genes are TRBV13 and TRBJ2-7; 10 bases map to TRBD1. CDR1 PRHDT and CDR2 FYEKMQ come from the germline V gene (reference sequence). Trimming took 6 bases from V and 4 from J; bases not matched to a gene: 6. The CDR3 runs to 14 residues. The CDR3: CASSPDRGRYEQYF. The CDR3 coding sequence is TGTGCCAGCAGTCCGGACAGGGGGAGGTACGAGCAGTACTTC.

The rearrangement links TRBV2 to TRBJ1-1; 10 nucleotides line up with TRBD1. Trimming took 7 bases from V and 1 from J; bases not matched to a gene: 3. Germline V CDR1 and CDR2: SNHLY, FYNNEI. The CDR3 runs to 14 residues. The CDR3 loop reads CASTRDRGNTEAFF. As DNA, the CDR3 is TGTGCCAGCACACGGGACAGGGGGAACACTGAAGCTTTCTTT.

This rearrangement joins TRBV9 to TRBJ2-2, with 10 positions matching TRBD1. The CDR3 is 16 amino acids. Per the germline V gene, CDR1 is SGDLS and CDR2 is YYNGEE. The J segment lost 4 bases and the V segment lost 0 bases, leaving 3 bases of the junction unmatched. In DNA, the CDR3 is TGTGCCAGCAGCGTAGGGGACAGGGGAGGCACCGGGGAGCTGTTTTTT. This gives the protein CASSVGDRGGTGELFF.

This chain uses TRBV7-8 with TRBJ2-7; 9 nucleotides align to TRBD1. The V gene end was trimmed by 5 bases and the J gene end by 0 bases; junction bases not matched to a gene: 8. This CDR3 comprises 16 residues. CDR1 is SGHVS and CDR2 is FQNEAQ in the germline V gene. The chain's CDR3 is CASSAAGTGISYEQYF. The DNA of the CDR3 is TGTGCCAGCAGCGCAGCCGGGACAGGGATCTCCTACGAGCAGTACTTC.

A single count supports this clone. The chain carries TRBV7-2 and TRBJ2-1; D gene ambiguous. The germline V gene encodes CDR1 SGHTA and CDR2 FQGNSA. CDR3 length: 14 residues. V lost 3 bases, J lost 6 bases, and 12 bases lay in between. The CDR3 DNA sequence: TGTGCCAGCAGCTTGCCGGAGAGGATCAATGAGCAGTTCTTC. Its protein product is CASSLPERINEQFF.

A remark on this clone: Additional DNA sequences in this sample encode the identical CDR3. The V gene is TRBV27, the J gene TRBJ2-2; 10 bases fit TRBD2. V trimming: 4 bases; J trimming: 5 bases; junction bases outside the gene matches: 10. CDR1 and CDR2 from the germline V gene are MNHEY and SMNVEV (reference sequence). This CDR3 contains 17 residues. The CDR3 sequence: CASSWSGRAVETGELFF. The CDR3 DNA follows: TGTGCCAGCAGTTGGAGCGGGAGGGCCGTAGAAACCGGGGAGCTGTTTTTT.